A single sample gave rise to the 32 T cell receptor beta chains below, sequenced in a study of blood T cell repertoires in COVID-19. The protocol was immunoSEQ multiplex PCR, while the TCRdb copy is restricted to in-frame clones and leaves out a portion. The sample holds 200,000 to 300,000 clones, approximately 85% seen once. Sequencing was performed on peripheral blood. Every receptor here comes from a man aged 45-65 years with acute or convalescent COVID-19.

This chain connects TRBV4-1 to TRBJ1-5; 8 bases agree with TRBD1. Germline V gene lookup returns CDR1 MGHRA and CDR2 YSYEKL. With V trimmed by 6 bases and J by 3 bases, 10 bases remained unmatched. The CDR3 totals 16 residues. The CDR3 bases are TGCGCCAGCAGTCAGCCAGACAGGGGTGCCAATCAGCCCCAGCATTTT. Its protein product is CASSQPDRGANQPQHF.

CDR3 region: CASSGDRGMEPQHF. The CDR3 nucleotides are TGTGCCAGCAGTGGGGACAGGGGTATGGAGCCCCAGCATTTT. The chain couples TRBV2 to TRBJ1-5, with 10 bases lining up with TRBD1. The CDR3 runs to 14 residues. Trimming removed 4 bases from V and 8 bases from J; junction bases left unmatched: 5. Germline-derived CDR1 and CDR2 are SNHLY and FYNNEI.

The table lists this clone with a few counts. V gene TRBV28 combines with J gene TRBJ1-4; 7 bases line up with TRBD1. The CDR3 covers 16 residues. In germline, CDR1 is MDHEN, CDR2 SYDVKM. J lost 5 bases, V lost 5 bases, and 11 bases had no gene match. The CDR3 loop reads CASSPVSGTANEKLFF. DNA for the CDR3: TGTGCCAGCAGTCCCGTATCCGGGACAGCGAATGAAAAACTGTTTTTT.

This sequence joins TRBV10-2 and TRBJ2-5; 9 positions agree with TRBD1. The germline CDR1 and CDR2 sequences are WSHSY and SAAADI. This CDR3 comprises 13 residues. Trimming cost V 7 bases and J 2 bases; bases outside gene matches: 2. The CDR3 coding sequence is TGCGCCAGCAAAGGACAGGGGCAAGAGACCCAGTACTTC. It translates to CASKGQGQETQYF.

This sequence joins TRBV7-9 and TRBJ1-4; 7 bases line up with TRBD1. The CDR3 is 16 amino acids. V dropped 5 bases and J dropped 4; count of bases not matched to a gene: 10. CDR1 and CDR2 (germline): SEHNR, FQNEAQ (reference sequence). The CDR3 sequence: CASSPPLGQINEKLFF. The CDR3 nucleotides read TGTGCCAGCAGCCCCCCCCTGGGACAGATTAATGAAAAACTGTTTTTT. Together with reference TRBV7-9 and TRBJ1-4, the CDR3 gives the full variable domain: DTGVSQNPRHKITKRGQNVTFRCDPISEHNRLYWYRQTLGQGPEFLTYFQNEAQLEKSRLLSDRFSAERPKGSFSTLEIQRTEQGDSAMYLCASSPPLGQINEKLFFGSGTQLSVL.

V and J are TRBV18 and TRBJ2-7; possible D gene TRBD1, 5 bases. Germline values: CDR1 KGHSH, CDR2 LQKENI. V was cut by 3 bases and J by 1 base, with 13 bases left in between. The CDR3 spans 15 residues. The DNA of the CDR3 is TGTGCCAGCTCACCTCTCAAGACAGCATCCTACGAGCAGTACTTC. Its translation is CASSPLKTASYEQYF.

This clone was seen only once. V and J are TRBV28 and TRBJ2-1; TRBD2 matches 7 bases. This CDR3 has 13 amino acids. Germline values: CDR1 MDHEN, CDR2 SYDVKM. V shed 9 bases, J shed 4 bases, and the junction held 6 bases outside the gene matches. CDR3 residues: CASNWGGYNEQFF. CDR3 nucleotide sequence: TGTGCCAGTAACTGGGGGGGGTACAATGAGCAGTTCTTC.

This chain connects TRBV7-3 to TRBJ2-1; 10 nucleotides line up with TRBD2. Germline V gene sequence: CDR1 SGHTA, CDR2 FQGTGA. The CDR3 has 17 residues. Unmatched junction bases numbered 12, after V lost 2 bases and J lost 8 bases. The CDR3 DNA sequence: TGTGCCAGCAGCTTAGGTCGGACTAGCGGATCTGAGGATGAGCAGTTCTTC. Translated, it gives CASSLGRTSGSEDEQFF.

The gene calls are TRBV4-1 and TRBJ1-2; TRBD1 matches at 8 bases. The CDR3 covers 14 residues. The germline gives CDR1 MGHRA, CDR2 YSYEKL. V trimming: 1 base; J trimming: 5 bases; junction bases outside the gene matches: 3. CDR3 region: CASSQGDRIYGYTF. CDR3 bases: TGCGCCAGCAGCCAAGGGGACAGGATATATGGCTACACCTTC.

This chain connects TRBV10-1 to TRBJ2-1; 7 nucleotides align to TRBD2. The CDR3 has 15 residues. In germline, CDR1 is WNHNN, CDR2 SYGVQD (reference sequence). With V trimmed by 5 bases and J by 1 base, 5 bases remained unmatched. Here the CDR3 reads CASSPAGRSYNEQFF. CDR3 nucleotide sequence: TGCGCCAGCAGTCCCGCCGGGAGGTCCTACAATGAGCAGTTCTTC.

This chain uses TRBV4-1 with TRBJ2-3, with D perhaps matching TRBD2 (5 bases). The CDR3 spans 15 residues. Germline CDR1 MGHRA, CDR2 YSYEKL. The V gene lost 1 base and the J gene lost 1 base, with 9 bases spanning the gap. DNA of the CDR3: TGCGCCAGCAGCCAAGGACTAATTGGCACAGATACGCAGTATTTT. Translation gives CASSQGLIGTDTQYF.

This sequence joins TRBV18 and TRBJ1-2; TRBD1 matches at 7 bases. Germline V gene data show CDR1 as KGHSH and CDR2 as LQKENI. The CDR3 runs 16 residues. J was trimmed by 6 bases and V by 5 bases; bases with no gene match: 15. CDR3 coding DNA: TGTGCCAGCTCATCCTTCCTTGAGAACAGGGGAGATGGCTACACCTTC. This sequence encodes CASSSFLENRGDGYTF.

The chain couples TRBV15 to TRBJ2-7, with a weak D call TRBD2 (5 bases). The CDR3 sequence is 15 residues long. Deletions cut 3 bases from V and 5 bases from J, with 17 bases between. Germline V gene sequence: CDR1 LNHNV, CDR2 YYDKDF (reference sequence). The CDR3 bases are TGTGCCACCAGCAGGCCCGCGGGTGGTATCGACGAGCAGTACTTC. Its protein is CATSRPAGGIDEQYF. The whole variable domain, filled in from reference TRBV15 and TRBJ2-7, reads DAMVIQNPRYQVTQFGKPVTLSCSQTLNHNVMYWYQQKSSQAPKLLFHYYDKDFNNEADTPDNFQSRRPNTSFCFLDIRSPGLGDTAMYLCATSRPAGGIDEQYFGPGTRLTVT.

As concerns this clone: The junction differs from germline at one of its ends, possibly a read error. V gene TRBV7-7 combines with J gene TRBJ2-7; the D gene is possibly TRBD1 (6 bases). From germline, CDR1 is SSHAT and CDR2 FNYEAQ (reference sequence). The CDR3 length is 13 residues. This chain's CDR3 is CASSLGGQSEQYF. For the CDR3, the DNA is TGTGCTAGCAGCTTAGGCGGACAGAGCGAGCAGTACTTC.

V gene TRBV5-5 combines with J gene TRBJ1-5; D remains unclear. CDR1 is SGHKS, CDR2 YYEKEE, per germline (reference sequence). Trimming stripped 2 bases from V and 8 bases from J, with 11 bases between. This CDR3 is built from 13 residues. Here the CDR3 reads CASSLNGGEPQHF. The CDR3 nucleotides read TGTGCCAGCAGCTTAAACGGAGGAGAGCCCCAGCATTTT.

V usage is TRBV5-1 and J usage is TRBJ1-1, with 7 bases matching TRBD1. V gave up 2 bases and J gave up 3 bases; unmatched junction bases: 7. Looked up from germline, CDR1 is SGHRS and CDR2 is YFSETQ. The CDR3 spans 15 residues. The CDR3 DNA reads as TGCGCCAGCAGCTTACTACAGGGGCCGGACACTGAAGCTTTCTTT. This encodes CASSLLQGPDTEAFF.

The chain links TRBV28 to TRBJ1-2; D may be TRBD1 (6 bases). Trimming cost V 7 bases and J 3 bases, with 18 bases left between them. Germline lookup yields CDR1 MDHEN and CDR2 SYDVKM. The CDR3 contains 15 residues. The CDR3 DNA follows: TGTGCCAGCAAATTTCGGGGGGCCCCATACTATGGCTACACCTTC. Translated: CASKFRGAPYYGYTF.

This chain connects TRBV12-3 or TRBV12-4 to TRBJ1-5, with D tentatively TRBD1 (6 bases). This CDR3 is built from 12 residues. V lost 7 bases and J 7 bases, leaving 11 bases between the germline ends. CDR3 in DNA: TGTGCCAGCACCACAGGGTCCCAGCCCCAGCATTTT. This encodes CASTTGSQPQHF.

The chain has TRBV5-1 and TRBJ1-1; unclear D gene. The germline V gene encodes CDR1 SGHRS and CDR2 YFSETQ. The CDR3 extends over 15 amino acids. Trimming took off 4 bases at V and 2 bases at J, with 15 bases between the two ends. DNA of the CDR3: TGCGCCAGCAGCCTCCAAAACACCTTCAACACTGAAGCTTTCTTT. It specifies CASSLQNTFNTEAFF.

The chain employs TRBV6-5 and TRBJ1-2; 10 positions agree with TRBD1. The CDR3 totals 14 residues. In germline, CDR1 is MNHEY, CDR2 SVGAGI. V was pared by 6 bases and J by 7 bases, with 8 bases of the junction left unmatched. The CDR3 DNA is TGTGCCAGCAGACCGGGACAGGGGACCCCTGGCTACACCTTC. Translated, it gives CASRPGQGTPGYTF.

This clone appeared a few times. The chain employs TRBV12-5 and TRBJ1-2; 10 nucleotides match TRBD1. CDR3 length equals 16 residues. Germline CDR1 LGHNT, CDR2 FRNRAP. The V gene end was trimmed by 7 bases and the J gene end by 3 bases; junction bases not matched to a gene: 11. The CDR3 DNA is TGTGCTAGTGCCCTGGACAGGGGGTTCGCAGACTATGGCTACACCTTC. Translated: CASALDRGFADYGYTF. The complete variable domain, with remaining parts taken from reference TRBV12-5 and TRBJ1-2, reads DARVTQTPRHKVTEMGQEVTMRCQPILGHNTVFWYRQTMMQGLELLAYFRNRAPLDDSGMPKDRFSAEMPDATLATLKIQPSEPRDSAVYFCASALDRGFADYGYTFGSGTRLTVV.

J is TRBJ2-7 and V is TRBV3-1 (or the pseudogene TRBV3-2); D remains unclear. There are 15 residues in the CDR3. Germline lookup yields CDR1 LGHDT and CDR2 YNNKEL (reference sequence). V gave up 3 bases and J gave up 0 bases, with 12 bases separating them. For the CDR3, the DNA is TGTGCCAGCAGCCACGCGGCCACCATCTCCTACGAGCAGTACTTC. It yields the protein CASSHAATISYEQYF.

This chain connects TRBV9 to TRBJ1-2; D gene unclear. The V gene lost 3 bases and the J gene lost 0 bases, with 6 bases spanning the gap. CDR1 SGDLS and CDR2 YYNGEE come from the germline V gene. The CDR3 totals 13 residues. The CDR3 region is CASSETTNYGYTF. The CDR3 bases are TGTGCCAGCAGCGAGACAACTAACTATGGCTACACCTTC.

The V and J genes are TRBV24-1 and TRBJ2-1; maybe TRBD1 (6 bases). The CDR3 loop spans 15 amino acids. CDR1 KGHDR and CDR2 SFDVKD come from the germline V gene. V lost 3 bases and J lost 4, with 12 bases in between. Here the CDR3 DNA reads TGTGCCACCAGTGATCCCCCTCAGGGGTACAATGAGCAGTTCTTC. Translation gives CATSDPPQGYNEQFF.

The chain has TRBV28 and TRBJ1-5, with 7 bases lining up with TRBD1. Germline-derived CDR1 and CDR2 are MDHEN and SYDVKM. V trimming: 7 bases; J trimming: 1 base; junction bases outside the gene matches: 7. The CDR3 extends over 15 amino acids. As DNA, the CDR3 is TGTGCCAGCAACTCGGCAGGGGGAAGCAATCAGCCCCAGCATTTT. Amino acid sequence: CASNSAGGSNQPQHF.

CDR3 in amino acids: CASSTSGGWGEQYF. CDR3 coding DNA: TGTGCCAGCAGTACCTCCGGGGGTTGGGGCGAGCAGTACTTC. V usage is TRBV6-5 and J usage is TRBJ2-7; a possible D gene is TRBD2 (6 bases). V dropped 5 bases and J dropped 6 bases, with 17 bases sitting between them. The CDR3 is 14 amino acids. Per germline, CDR1 MNHEY and CDR2 SVGAGI.

The V and J genes are TRBV7-9 and TRBJ2-7; D is possibly TRBD2 (6 bases). V was cut by 10 bases and J by 3 bases, with 10 bases left in between. The CDR3 spans 11 residues. CDR1 is SEHNR and CDR2 is FQNEAQ in the germline V gene (reference sequence). The CDR3 DNA reads as TGTGCCACTGCGGGGAACTACGAGCAGTACTTC. This codes for CATAGNYEQYF.

The V and J genes are TRBV7-8 and TRBJ2-3; 13 bases are shared with TRBD2. This CDR3 has 16 amino acids. The V and J ends lost 5 bases and 5 bases, in that order; junction bases with no gene match: 7. Germline CDR1 reads SGHVS; CDR2 reads FQNEAQ. The CDR3: CASSPLAGGPGDTQYF. CDR3 DNA sequence: TGTGCCAGCAGCCCACTAGCGGGGGGGCCTGGAGATACGCAGTATTTT.

The chain has TRBV11-2 and TRBJ2-6, with 7 bases lining up with TRBD1. This CDR3 is built from 18 residues. Germline CDR1 SGHAT, CDR2 FQNNGV. V was pared by 5 bases and J by 0 bases, with 10 bases of the junction left unmatched. This CDR3 reads CASSRFDRDSSGANVLTF. In DNA, the CDR3 is TGTGCCAGCAGCCGATTTGACAGGGACAGCTCTGGGGCCAACGTCCTGACTTTC.

The chain couples TRBV30 to TRBJ1-4, with D perhaps matching TRBD1 (6 bases). The CDR3 totals 12 residues. The germline CDR1 and CDR2 sequences are GTSNPN and SVGIG (reference sequence). The V end lost 8 bases, the J end lost 6 bases, and 13 bases lay between the germline ends. The CDR3: CARGGWDEKLFF. DNA of the CDR3: TGTGCCCGGGGGGGCTGGGATGAAAAACTGTTTTTT. The full variable domain, in which reference TRBV30 and TRBJ1-4 provide the parts outside the CDR3, is SQTIHQWPATLVQPVGSPLSLECTVEGTSNPNLYWYRQAAGRGLQLLFYSVGIGQISSEVPQNLSASRPQDRQFILSSKKLLLSDSGFYLCARGGWDEKLFFGSGTQLSVL.

The V call is TRBV29-1, the J call TRBJ2-1; D is unresolved. Looked up from germline, CDR1 is SQVTM and CDR2 is ANQGSEA. Trimming removed 2 bases at V and 6 bases at J, with 11 bases between. The CDR3 contains 13 residues. The CDR3 protein is CSVEMVTGNEQFF. The CDR3 bases are TGCAGCGTTGAAATGGTGACGGGCAATGAGCAGTTCTTC.

The chain joins TRBV12-5 to TRBJ2-1; 8 positions agree with TRBD1. CDR3 length: 15 amino acids. Trimming cost V 5 bases and J 3 bases; bases outside gene matches: 6. Germline V gene data show CDR1 as LGHNT and CDR2 as FRNRAP. CDR3 in amino acids: CASGRPDRDYNEQFF. In DNA, the CDR3 is TGTGCTAGTGGTCGCCCGGACAGGGACTACAATGAGCAGTTCTTC.